One sample yielded the 30 T cell receptor beta chains listed below, sequenced in a study of blood T cell repertoires in COVID-19. Only in-frame clones appear in the TCRdb table, and some are missing; sequencing was by immunoSEQ multiplex PCR. Of 200,000 to 250,000 clones in the sample, just under 85% were seen once. The specimen sequenced was peripheral blood. The receptors here all came from a woman aged 55 to 70 with active or convalescent COVID-19.

The chain is built from TRBV19 and TRBJ1-5; the D gene is possibly TRBD1 (6 bases). Germline loops: CDR1 LNHDA, CDR2 SQIVND (reference sequence). Trimming stripped 5 bases from V and 11 bases from J, with 13 bases between. The CDR3 runs to 12 residues. This CDR3 reads CASSYRDTAQHF. The CDR3 coding sequence is TGTGCCAGTAGTTACCGGGACACTGCCCAGCATTTT.

The sample holds a few counts of this clone. The DNA of the CDR3 is TGTGCCAGCGGGGAGGGCAGCTTCTACGAGCAGTACTTC. Protein sequence: CASGEGSFYEQYF. V usage is TRBV2 and J usage is TRBJ2-7; 7 nucleotides align to TRBD2. From germline, CDR1 is SNHLY and CDR2 FYNNEI. Unmatched junction bases numbered 7, after V lost 8 bases and J lost 3 bases. This CDR3 is built from 13 residues.

The V and J genes are TRBV29-1 and TRBJ2-1, with D possibly TRBD2 on 6 matching bases. The length of the CDR3 is 13 residues. Trimming took off 7 bases at V and 6 bases at J, with 16 bases between the two ends. Per germline, CDR1 SQVTM and CDR2 ANQGSEA. The CDR3 loop reads CSGKDPGGNEQFF. The CDR3 bases are TGCAGCGGAAAGGACCCCGGGGGCAATGAGCAGTTCTTC.

V usage is TRBV2 and J usage is TRBJ2-1; possibly TRBD1 for D (5 bases). From germline, CDR1 is SNHLY and CDR2 FYNNEI. The CDR3 sequence is 13 residues long. The germline V and J ends were trimmed by 1 base and 10 bases, with 11 bases remaining between them. The CDR3 loop reads CASSEGTRQEQFF. The CDR3 nucleotides are TGTGCCAGCAGTGAAGGTACCCGACAGGAGCAGTTCTTC.

V gene TRBV3-1 (or the pseudogene TRBV3-2) combines with J gene TRBJ2-2; TRBD2 aligns across 7 bases. From germline, CDR1 is LGHDT and CDR2 YNNKEL (reference sequence). The CDR3 is 14 residues long. Trimming at V came to 2 bases and at J to 5 bases, leaving 2 bases not matched to a gene. The CDR3 nucleotides are TGTGCCAGCAGCCAAAGCGGGGCTACCGGGGAGCTGTTTTTT. It codes for CASSQSGATGELFF.

A word on this clone: Relative to the germline gene, one junction end is altered; a read error may explain this. The V gene is TRBV7-7, the J gene TRBJ2-1, with TRBD2 matching 11 bases. This CDR3 spans 14 amino acids. Germline CDR1 and CDR2: SSHAT and FNYEAQ (reference sequence). The CDR3, as DNA: TGTGCTAGCAGCTTAGACCTAGCGGGAGGTGAGCAGTTCTTC. Encoded protein: CASSLDLAGGEQFF.

This rearrangement joins TRBV2 to TRBJ1-5, with 8 bases that match TRBD1. The germline V gene encodes CDR1 SNHLY and CDR2 FYNNEI. The CDR3 loop spans 15 amino acids. V lost 6 bases to trimming and J lost 5 bases; unmatched junction nucleotides: 9. The CDR3: CASSRTGGNHQPQHF. As DNA, the CDR3 is TGTGCCAGCAGCCGCACAGGGGGTAATCATCAGCCCCAGCATTTT.

The chain employs TRBV3-1 (or the pseudogene TRBV3-2) and TRBJ2-1; tentatively, D is TRBD2 (5 bases). Looked up from germline, CDR1 is LGHDT and CDR2 is YNNKEL (reference sequence). The CDR3 totals 13 residues. V lost 4 bases to trimming and J lost 7 bases, with 11 bases between them. This CDR3 reads CASSRRGPNEQFF. The CDR3 DNA follows: TGTGCCAGCAGCCGACGAGGGCCGAATGAGCAGTTCTTC.

This clone came up a few times. V is TRBV18 and J is TRBJ2-2; possibly TRBD2 for D (5 bases). Germline V gene data show CDR1 as KGHSH and CDR2 as LQKENI. V was trimmed by 3 bases and J by 1 base, leaving 12 bases between them. This CDR3 has 16 amino acids. In nucleotides, the CDR3 is TGTGCCAGCTCACCGTTTCCGCGGGTGAACACCGGGGAGCTGTTTTTT. Residues: CASSPFPRVNTGELFF.

This clone was detected once. The chain links TRBV10-2 to TRBJ2-1; 10 bases line up with TRBD2. V was pared by 8 bases and J by 2 bases, with 6 bases of the junction left unmatched. This CDR3 is 15 amino acids long. CDR1 WSHSY and CDR2 SAAADI come from the germline V gene. The CDR3 loop is CASRPGTSAYNEQFF. The DNA of the CDR3 is TGCGCCAGCCGCCCCGGGACTAGCGCCTACAATGAGCAGTTCTTC.

The rearrangement uses TRBV7-9 and TRBJ1-2; D ambiguous. This CDR3 contains 14 residues. V was trimmed by 1 base and J by 2 bases, leaving 8 bases between them. CDR1 is SEHNR, CDR2 FQNEAQ, per germline (reference sequence). The CDR3 spells CASSLGGQNYGYTF. CDR3 coding DNA: TGTGCCAGCAGCTTAGGCGGCCAGAACTATGGCTACACCTTC.

The chain employs TRBV18 and TRBJ2-7; 8 positions agree with TRBD1. The CDR3 covers 14 residues. After removal of 3 bases from V and 3 bases from J, the junction contained 4 bases not matched to a gene. Germline V gene sequence: CDR1 KGHSH, CDR2 LQKENI. Written as DNA, the CDR3 is TGTGCCAGCTCACCTCCGACAGGGGTCTACGAGCAGTACTTC. It encodes CASSPPTGVYEQYF.

This CDR3 reads CATSREGGSSYEQYF. CDR3 DNA: TGTGCCACCAGCAGAGAGGGAGGCTCCTCCTACGAGCAGTACTTC. V is TRBV15 and J is TRBJ2-7, with a tentative D call TRBD2 (6 bases). Germline assignment: CDR1 LNHNV and CDR2 YYDKDF (reference sequence). V was clipped by 0 bases and J by 0 bases, with 9 bases between them. The CDR3 runs 15 residues.

The DNA of the CDR3 is TGCGCCAGCACCCCGACAGGGGGCGGATATGGCTACACCTTC. Its translation: CASTPTGGGYGYTF. The chain employs TRBV4-1 and TRBJ1-2, with 10 bases aligning to TRBD1. Trimming took 7 bases from V and 5 from J; bases not matched to a gene: 7. Germline loops: CDR1 MGHRA, CDR2 YSYEKL. CDR3 length equals 14 residues.

Turning to this clone: Mismatch with germline at one junction end may stem from a read error. CDR3 residues: CARRDRGPPEQFF. In nucleotides, the CDR3 is TGTGCCAGGAGGGACAGGGGGCCGCCCGAGCAGTTCTTC. The V call is TRBV30, the J call TRBJ2-1, with 12 positions matching TRBD1. The V gene's germline CDR1 is GTSNPN and CDR2 SVGIG (reference sequence). The CDR3 contains 13 residues. The variable domain in full, completed from reference TRBV30 and TRBJ2-1, reads SQTIHQWPATLVQPVGSPLSLECTVEGTSNPNLYWYRQAAGRGLQLLFYSVGIGQISSEVPQNLSASRPQDRQFILSSKKLLLSDSGFYLCARRDRGPPEQFFGPGTRLTVL.

Here the CDR3 reads CASSATGSGDTQYF. The CDR3 coding sequence is TGTGCCAGCAGTGCGACAGGGTCGGGGGATACGCAGTATTTT. V and J are TRBV27 and TRBJ2-3, with 7 positions matching TRBD1. Trimming removed 5 bases from V and 6 bases from J; junction bases left unmatched: 8. The CDR3 spans 14 residues. Germline V CDR1 and CDR2: MNHEY, SMNVEV (reference sequence).

The chain carries TRBV10-2 and TRBJ1-1; TRBD1 matches 8 bases. Germline V gives CDR1 WSHSY, CDR2 SAAADI. J was trimmed by 6 bases and V by 6 bases; bases with no gene match: 6. The CDR3 is 13 amino acids. The CDR3 loop is CASRSTGEPEAFF. As DNA, the CDR3 is TGCGCCAGCAGATCGACAGGGGAGCCTGAAGCTTTCTTT.

The chain recombines TRBV25-1 with TRBJ2-6; 7 nucleotides agree with TRBD1. The trim removed 5 bases at V and 0 bases at J, leaving 10 bases unmatched. This CDR3 region has 18 residues. The V gene's germline CDR1 is MGHDK and CDR2 SYGVNS. The CDR3: CASSNRDSYYSGANVLTF. The CDR3 DNA reads as TGTGCCAGCAGTAACCGGGACAGCTATTACTCTGGGGCCAACGTCCTGACTTTC.

This sequence joins TRBV11-3 and TRBJ2-3, with D unresolved. This CDR3 region has 13 residues. CDR1 SGHNT and CDR2 YENEEA come from the germline V gene. The ends were cut back, 5 bases at V and 2 bases at J, with 8 bases in the middle. CDR3 sequence: CASSRQATDTQYF. DNA for the CDR3: TGTGCCAGCAGCCGCCAGGCCACAGATACGCAGTATTTT.

The chain combines TRBV21-1 with TRBJ2-3; TRBD2 is the table's D call, not checked against the DNA. TRBV21-1 is a pseudogene segment. The CDR3 runs to 16 residues. DNA for the CDR3: TGTGCCAGCAACGATTGGTGCCGAGCTAGCACAGATACGCAGTATTTT. It translates to CASNDWCRASTDTQYF.

The rearrangement uses TRBV10-3 and TRBJ2-3, with D possibly matching TRBD2 (6 bases). CDR1 ENHRY and CDR2 SYGVKD come from the germline V gene. Trimming took 6 bases from V and 4 from J, leaving 17 bases between them. This CDR3 comprises 15 residues. The DNA of the CDR3 is TGTGCCATCAGGGGGGACTCCGGGCGGGCAGATACGCAGTATTTT. Translated: CAIRGDSGRADTQYF.

The rearrangement uses TRBV18 and TRBJ2-2; D remains ambiguous. CDR1 KGHSH and CDR2 LQKENI come from the germline V gene. There are 13 residues in the CDR3. Deletions cut 6 bases from V and 3 bases from J, with 8 bases between. CDR3 in DNA: TGTGCCAGCTCCAACACACACACCGGGGAGCTGTTTTTT. Translated: CASSNTHTGELFF.

The chain's CDR3 is CASSSGGIEQFF. CDR3 nucleotide sequence: TGTGCCAGCAGTTCCGGGGGAATTGAGCAGTTCTTC. The V gene is TRBV28, the J gene TRBJ2-1; tentatively, D is TRBD2 (6 bases). Trimming took off 4 bases at V and 9 bases at J, with 10 bases between the two ends. This CDR3 region has 12 residues. Germline loops: CDR1 MDHEN, CDR2 SYDVKM.

This rearrangement joins TRBV5-4 to TRBJ2-3; D gene ambiguous. There are 18 residues in the CDR3. Germline loops: CDR1 SGHNT, CDR2 YYREEE (reference sequence). The ends were cut back, 0 bases at V and 4 bases at J, with 21 bases in the middle. The chain's CDR3 is CASSLVTSRPPESDTQYF. The CDR3, as DNA: TGTGCCAGCAGCTTGGTAACTTCTCGGCCCCCGGAGTCAGATACGCAGTATTTT.

The J gene is TRBJ1-6, the V gene TRBV4-1; maybe TRBD1 (6 bases). Germline lookup yields CDR1 MGHRA and CDR2 YSYEKL. The CDR3 runs to 15 residues. V shed 5 bases and J shed 2 bases, with 10 bases lying between them. The CDR3: CASSEQGPYNSPLHF. CDR3 DNA: TGCGCCAGCAGCGAACAGGGCCCCTATAATTCACCCCTCCACTTT.

This chain connects TRBV2 to TRBJ1-2, with a weak D call TRBD1 (6 bases). Trimming stripped 6 bases from V and 2 bases from J, with 16 bases between. The CDR3 totals 15 residues. The germline gives CDR1 SNHLY, CDR2 FYNNEI. In nucleotides, the CDR3 is TGTGCCAGCAGAAATACAGGGATACTCAACTATGGCTACACCTTC. Translating it yields CASRNTGILNYGYTF. Full variable domain (missing parts from reference TRBV2 and TRBJ1-2): EPEVTQTPSHQVTQMGQEVILRCVPISNHLYFYWYRQILGQKVEFLVSFYNNEISEKSEIFDDQFSVERPDGSNFTLKIRSTKLEDSAMYFCASRNTGILNYGYTFGSGTRLTVV.

The V and J genes are TRBV19 and TRBJ1-2, with 7 bases identical to TRBD1. CDR1 is LNHDA and CDR2 is SQIVND in the germline V gene (reference sequence). This CDR3 is built from 13 residues. With 4 bases clipped from V and 8 bases from J, the junction kept 7 bases outside the gene matches. The CDR3 DNA reads TGTGCCAGTAGTACGACAGGGAATTTAGGCTACACCTTC. Translated: CASSTTGNLGYTF.

This sequence joins TRBV29-1 and TRBJ2-2, with 8 bases fitting TRBD2. J lost 4 bases, V lost 7 bases, and 5 bases had no gene match. The length of the CDR3 is 13 residues. Looked up from germline, CDR1 is SQVTM and CDR2 is ANQGSEA. Here the CDR3 reads CSAKREPTGELFF. CDR3 bases: TGCAGCGCCAAGCGGGAGCCCACCGGGGAGCTGTTTTTT.

The chain employs TRBV18 and TRBJ2-1; no definite D call. The CDR3 runs 13 residues. V was cut by 2 bases and J by 9 bases, with 11 bases left in between. Germline lookup yields CDR1 KGHSH and CDR2 LQKENI. CDR3 nucleotide sequence: TGTGCCAGCTCACCAGTGACTCGTGGTGAGCAGTTCTTC. It translates to CASSPVTRGEQFF.

The V and J genes are TRBV5-5 and TRBJ1-1, with D possibly matching TRBD1 (6 bases). CDR3 size: 15 residues. The germline V and J ends were trimmed by 3 bases and 0 bases, with 12 bases remaining between them. CDR1 and CDR2 (germline): SGHKS, YYEKEE (reference sequence). CDR3 in amino acids: CASSSDGTLNTEAFF. CDR3 coding DNA: TGTGCCAGCAGCTCCGACGGGACACTGAACACTGAAGCTTTCTTT.